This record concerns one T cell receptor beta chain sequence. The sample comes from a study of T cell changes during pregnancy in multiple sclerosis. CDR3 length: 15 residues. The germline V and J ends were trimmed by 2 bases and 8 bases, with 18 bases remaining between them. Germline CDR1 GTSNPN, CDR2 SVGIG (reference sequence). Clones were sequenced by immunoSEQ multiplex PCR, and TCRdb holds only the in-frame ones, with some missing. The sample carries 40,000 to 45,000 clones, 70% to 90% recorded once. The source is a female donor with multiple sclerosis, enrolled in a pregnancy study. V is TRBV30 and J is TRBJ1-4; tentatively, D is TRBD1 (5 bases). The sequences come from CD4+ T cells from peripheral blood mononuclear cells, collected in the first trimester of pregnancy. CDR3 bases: TGTGCCTGGAGTACCCGGGGGGGACCTCTAGAAAAACTGTTTTTT. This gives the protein CAWSTRGGPLEKLFF.